This T cell receptor (beta chain) is from a study of T cell repertoires in breast cancer (dated by TCRdb to the mid-2010s). Background for the entire study: Tumors, lymph nodes and peripheral blood lymphocytes from breast cancer patients were profiled in the study, along with peripheral blood from healthy control donors. ER+/PR+ status was present in the majority of the 21 patient tumors that were analyzed for shared TCRs. The controls were nine healthy donors whose age range was similar to that of the patients. On average, around 500,000 sequences per sample and around 9.6 reads per input cell were obtained by sequencing. Because breast cancer has a low mutational burden and rarely has common mutations, the study reasoned that TCRs shared between breast cancer patients would target shared antigens. Tumors and tumor-involved lymph nodes were minced, digested with Liberase and DNase, and then passed through 70-um and 40-um filters. Tumor-free lymph nodes were processed without enzymatic digestion, and blood samples were separated by Ficoll. The paper's findings and limits, for the study overall: Compared with tumor-free nodes, tumor-involved sentinel lymph nodes shared about fourfold more TCRs with matched tumor repertoires (roughly 7.3% versus 1.9%). Fewer than 20 TCR pairs were shared across seven or more patient tumors and were rarely found in control blood, which suggested possible tumor specificity. TRBV7 predominance was observed among shared TCRs, which possibly reflected tumor recognition or mispriming bias from eight TRBV7 primers. Shared TCRs were encoded by various nucleotide sequences, which suggests selection and expansion based on antigen. Emulsion RT-PCR was regarded as qualitative rather than quantitative, because clone recovery was skewed by transcript abundance and primer differences. Discarding singleton TCRs and sampling only part of each tumor may have missed genuine antitumor clones.

Including cysteine and phenylalanine, the CDR3 has 15 amino acids. CDR3 DNA is the only sequence kept; it has 45 bases, read in frame from the first base. The germline V gene provides CDR1 MNHNS and CDR2 SASEGT. Cut back by 5 bases and 2 bases, the V and J ends lie 12 bases apart. This clonotype was counted between two and nine times. Its antigen is currently not known. The sample holds no much larger clone one base away, and base qualities are not on file. Library preparation employed emulsion pairing. Unpaired genes were suppressed by a second nested PCR with blocking oligos, after which a third nested PCR added Illumina adaptors and barcodes. Each master mix for emulsion RT-PCR held roughly 4,500-280,000 T cells along with C-region, Stepout and V-region primers. The Micellula Emulsion and Purification Kit was used to generate emulsions, and Qiagen OneStep RT-PCR reagents were used for RT-PCR. Pooled libraries were sequenced with paired-end 2 x 250 reads on an Illumina MiSeq. Per the authors' processing: Read pairs were joined in Galaxy and clipped at the engineered overlap into separate alpha and beta files; unclipped reads were discarded. Alpha-beta pairs were assigned with CompleteTCR, a MiTCR-based pipeline that links chains sharing read cluster identifiers using an R script. TCR sequences that were observed only once, representing about 1-3.3%, were removed as potential sequencing errors. TCRdb itself trimmed the public reads at Q25 with fastp, ran MiXCR and retained productive beta chains. Each CDR3 protein gets just one entry, which takes the most common genes and DNA from the rows behind it. These V and J calls originate from TCRdb's pipeline instead of the authors' own analysis. The table for this sample lists around 43,000 distinct CDR3 sequences; about 48% of them were counted only once. Jointly, the top ten make up about 60% of the sample.

The study used an expanded emulsion RT-PCR method with primers for all TCR V genes to analyze paired alpha-beta TCRs of CD8+ T cells. CD8+ T cells were isolated with a CD8 positive selection kit and were then incubated overnight in roughly 9.1 IU/mL IL-2 prior to emulsion RT-PCR. Material: CD8+ T cells. The sequence was collected from a pool of human donors with breast cancer or a healthy control (not recorded which). This chain joins TRBV6-1 to TRBJ2-2; a tentative D match to TRBD2 spans 6 bases. The nucleotides are TGTGCCAGCAGTTGGTCTAGCGTTAACACCGGGGAGCTGTTTTTT. Translated, it reads CASSWSSVNTGELFF.